This TCR beta chain comes out of a study of blood T cell repertoires in COVID-19. Study as a whole: The United States, Italy and Spain supplied acute and convalescent COVID-19 samples. Sample material is recorded as cDNA or gDNA derived from T cells, B-cell-depleted T cells, or PBMCs.

V was shortened by 1 base and J by 2 bases, with 12 bases between the two germline ends. Looked up from germline, CDR1 is SEHNR and CDR2 is FQNEAQ (reference sequence). CDR3 length: 16 residues. Per the study methods: Amplified reference gene primers provided the basis for estimating nucleated cell counts. The method was immunoSEQ multiplex PCR; TCRdb's version includes in-frame clones alone and lacks a portion of them. V and J calls plus clone size are reproduced from that table; the DNA served to infer D and trimming. Of some 98,000 clones listed, 65% to 90% are singletons. The sequence was obtained from a man aged 60 to 75 with acute or convalescent COVID-19. The specimen was peripheral blood. The V and J genes are TRBV7-9 and TRBJ1-5; no reliable D call. CDR3 amino acids: CASSLDAPTGNQPQHF. CDR3 DNA sequence: TGTGCCAGCAGCTTAGACGCCCCAACGGGCAATCAGCCCCAGCATTTT. The whole variable domain, remainder taken from reference TRBV7-9 and TRBJ1-5, is DTGVSQNPRHKITKRGQNVTFRCDPISEHNRLYWYRQTLGQGPEFLTYFQNEAQLEKSRLLSDRFSAERPKGSFSTLEIQRTEQGDSAMYLCASSLDAPTGNQPQHFGDGTRLSIL.